Following are 26 T cell receptor beta chains from one sample sequenced in a study of CD8 T cells in ankylosing spondylitis. TCRdb reprocessed the 5' RACE reads with MiXCR, giving one entry per CDR3 protein. Of over 150,000 distinct CDR3 sequences listed, 18% are singletons. Sequencing input: blood, either unsorted or a sorted T cell fraction (not recorded which). The receptors stem from a male donor between 5 and 29 years old with ankylosing spondylitis or in good health (not recorded which).

This clonotype was observed at least ten times. The V call is TRBV29-1, the J call TRBJ2-1; 7 positions agree with TRBD1. This CDR3 has 15 residues. V gave up 3 bases and J gave up 1 base; unmatched junction bases: 6. The V gene's germline CDR1 is SQVTM and CDR2 ANQGSEA. The CDR3 DNA is TGCAGCGTTGATGGGGACAGCCCTTCCTACAATGAGCAGTTCTTC. It specifies CSVDGDSPSYNEQFF.

This sequence joins TRBV29-1 and TRBJ2-4, with D possibly called TRBD1 or TRBD2 (5 bases each). Trimming shortened V by 7 bases and J by 0 bases, and 25 bases separated the two germline ends. The CDR3 length is 18 residues. Germline CDR1 SQVTM, CDR2 ANQGSEA. The CDR3 nucleotides read TGCAGCGCCAGAATGAGGGGTATGAACCTACTAGCCAAAAACATTCAGTACTTC. This translates into CSARMRGMNLLAKNIQYF. Variable domain in full (rest from reference TRBV29-1 and TRBJ2-4): SAVISQKPSRDICQRGTSLTIQCQVDSQVTMMFWYRQQPGQSLTLIATANQGSEATYESGFVIDKFPISRPNLTFSTLTVSNMSPEDSSIYLCSARMRGMNLLAKNIQYFGAGTRLSVL.

This clonotype was seen ten or more times. J is TRBJ2-3 and V is TRBV10-3, with TRBD2 identical over 8 bases. This CDR3 comprises 17 residues. V trimming: 10 bases; J trimming: 2 bases; junction bases outside the gene matches: 17. Germline CDR1 reads ENHRY; CDR2 reads SYGVKD. The CDR3 DNA reads as TGTGCCACCACCGGGACTCCGGGACTAGGGGACACAGATACGCAGTATTTT. Encoded protein: CATTGTPGLGDTDTQYF.

This clonotype was observed at least ten times. The chain combines TRBV30 with TRBJ2-2; no reliable D call. V was cut by 1 base and J by 6 bases, with 3 bases left in between. The CDR3 has 11 amino acids. CDR1 and CDR2 from the germline V gene are GTSNPN and SVGIG (reference sequence). CDR3 region: CAWSAPGELFF. CDR3 bases: TGTGCCTGGAGTGCACCCGGGGAGCTGTTTTTT.

This clonotype was counted ten times or more. The genes are TRBV20-1 and TRBJ2-5, with TRBD1 matching 7 bases. With 5 bases clipped from V and 2 bases from J, the junction kept 11 bases outside the gene matches. Germline CDR1 reads DFQATT; CDR2 reads SNEGSKA (reference sequence). CDR3 length equals 15 residues. For the CDR3, the DNA is TGCAGTGCTGCGACAGGGTCGGGCGGTCAAGAGACCCAGTACTTC. Its translation is CSAATGSGGQETQYF.

This clonotype was observed many times. V and J are TRBV20-1 and TRBJ2-3; D is possibly TRBD2 (5 bases). Trimming removed 3 bases from V and 2 bases from J, with 9 bases in between. The CDR3 contains 13 residues. Per the germline V gene, CDR1 is DFQATT and CDR2 is SNEGSKA (reference sequence). The CDR3 DNA reads TGCAGTGCTAGGTCCGGGGACACAGATACGCAGTATTTT. Translated, it gives CSARSGDTDTQYF.

The V and J genes are TRBV20-1 and TRBJ1-1, with D unresolved. CDR1 is DFQATT, CDR2 SNEGSKA, per germline (reference sequence). The CDR3 has 13 residues. V gave up 5 bases and J gave up 1 base, with 11 bases separating them. CDR3 in amino acids: CSAWITSNTEAFF. CDR3 nucleotide sequence: TGCAGTGCTTGGATCACTTCGAACACTGAAGCTTTCTTT.

This clonotype was recorded many times. This rearrangement joins TRBV29-1 to TRBJ1-2; D is undetermined. This CDR3 contains 12 residues. Trimming stripped 5 bases from V and 3 bases from J, with 10 bases between. Per germline, CDR1 SQVTM and CDR2 ANQGSEA. CDR3 amino acids: CSVSRSDYGYTF. The DNA of the CDR3 is TGCAGCGTTTCGAGGTCAGACTATGGCTACACCTTC.

At least ten counts were recorded for this clonotype. This chain's CDR3 is CASRFTTPGPYNEQFF. CDR3 nucleotides: TGTGCCAGCAGATTCACAACACCGGGACCCTACAATGAGCAGTTCTTC. This chain connects TRBV7-3 to TRBJ2-1, with D tentatively TRBD1 or TRBD2 (5 bases each). V gave up 6 bases and J gave up 2 bases, with 17 bases separating them. CDR1 is SGHTA, CDR2 FQGTGA, per germline. There are 16 residues in the CDR3. Using reference TRBV7-3 and TRBJ2-1 for the parts outside the CDR3, the full variable domain is GAGVSQTPSNKVTEKGKYVELRCDPISGHTALYWYRQSLGQGPEFLIYFQGTGAADDSGLPNDRFFAVRPEGSVSTLKIQRTERGDSAVYLCASRFTTPGPYNEQFFGPGTRLTVL.

This clonotype was found many times. The chain carries TRBV7-9 and TRBJ2-5, with D tentatively TRBD2 (5 bases). V shed 5 bases and J shed 2 bases, with 12 bases lying between them. Per the germline V gene, CDR1 is SEHNR and CDR2 is FQNEAQ (reference sequence). The CDR3 is 14 residues long. As DNA, the CDR3 is TGTGCCAGCAGCCGGGCGGGCGGACAAGAGACCCAGTACTTC. Protein sequence: CASSRAGGQETQYF.

This chain links TRBV29-1 with TRBJ1-1, with D uncertain. The CDR3 runs 13 residues. V gave up 4 bases and J gave up 2 bases, with 11 bases separating them. CDR1 is SQVTM, CDR2 ANQGSEA, per germline. CDR3 residues: CSVAGSVNTEAFF. Here the CDR3 DNA reads TGCAGCGTTGCCGGCAGCGTAAACACTGAAGCTTTCTTT.

The table lists this clonotype with many counts. The chain joins TRBV29-1 to TRBJ2-7; no firm D call. Germline V CDR1 and CDR2: SQVTM, ANQGSEA. The ends were cut back, 4 bases at V and 3 bases at J, with 7 bases in the middle. The CDR3 sequence is 11 residues long. The CDR3 loop reads CSVGGVYEQYF. CDR3 bases: TGCAGCGTTGGGGGTGTCTACGAGCAGTACTTC.

This clonotype was detected ten times or more. The chain has TRBV7-2 and TRBJ2-7, with a tentative D call TRBD2 (5 bases). The CDR3 covers 15 residues. Trimming removed 1 base at V and 0 bases at J, with 10 bases between. Germline V gene lookup returns CDR1 SGHTA and CDR2 FQGNSA. In DNA, the CDR3 is TGTGCCAGCAGCTTAGGGGAGCTCTTCTCCTACGAGCAGTACTTC. Protein: CASSLGELFSYEQYF.

In its sample, this clonotype was seen many times. V is TRBV19 and J is TRBJ2-7; the D gene is possibly TRBD2 (6 bases). Trimming shortened V by 1 base and J by 3 bases, and 16 bases separated the two germline ends. The CDR3 is 16 amino acids. Germline CDR1 reads LNHDA; CDR2 reads SQIVND (reference sequence). This CDR3 reads CASSIVGGTPLYEQYF. CDR3 in DNA: TGTGCCAGTAGTATAGTGGGGGGAACCCCCCTCTACGAGCAGTACTTC.

In its sample, this clonotype was seen many times. The chain links TRBV11-2 to TRBJ2-1, with 10 bases identical to TRBD2. The CDR3 is 15 amino acids. Unmatched junction bases numbered 8, after V lost 6 bases and J lost 6 bases. Germline V gene lookup returns CDR1 SGHAT and CDR2 FQNNGV. The CDR3 reads CASRYSGRPTNEQFF. CDR3 in DNA: TGTGCCAGCAGGTATAGCGGGAGGCCAACCAATGAGCAGTTCTTC.

This clonotype has more than one count but fewer than ten. J is TRBJ2-5 and V is TRBV20-1, with 8 bases lining up with TRBD2. The CDR3 has 14 residues. Germline CDR1 reads DFQATT; CDR2 reads SNEGSKA (reference sequence). V shed 0 bases, J shed 5 bases, and the junction held 5 bases outside the gene matches. CDR3 sequence: CSARESGRRETQYF. The CDR3 coding sequence is TGCAGTGCTAGAGAAAGCGGGAGACGGGAGACCCAGTACTTC.

This clonotype was picked up many times. The chain carries TRBV6-5 and TRBJ2-5; D call uncertain. The CDR3 totals 16 residues. The V end was cut by 6 bases, the J end by 1 base, with 18 bases between. Germline CDR1 is MNHEY and CDR2 is SVGAGI. The CDR3 region has the DNA TGTGCCAGCAGCCTACTTTCGGGCCGGCGCCAAGAGACCCAGTACTTC. Residues: CASSLLSGRRQETQYF.

The genes are TRBV27 and TRBJ2-7; 9 bases line up with TRBD2. Looked up from germline, CDR1 is MNHEY and CDR2 is SMNVEV (reference sequence). The CDR3 is 14 residues long. J was trimmed by 2 bases and V by 5 bases; bases with no gene match: 4. The CDR3 DNA reads as TGTGCCAGCAGTCCTCAGCGGGAGGCCTACGAGCAGTACGTC. This translates into CASSPQREAYEQYV.

This clonotype showed up many times. The rearrangement joins TRBV15 to TRBJ2-7, with 8 bases that match TRBD2. The CDR3 runs to 14 residues. J gave up 0 bases and V 10 bases, and 8 bases lay outside the gene matches. Germline V lookup: CDR1 LNHNV, CDR2 YYDKDF (reference sequence). The CDR3 DNA reads TGTGCCAGCTCGCCGGGAGGGATCTCCTACGAGCAGTACTTC. Protein: CASSPGGISYEQYF.

This clonotype was detected ten times or more. The chain joins TRBV4-1 to TRBJ2-7, with no clear D. The CDR3 spans 15 residues. Trimming cost V 2 bases and J 3 bases, with 14 bases left between them. CDR1 and CDR2 (germline): MGHRA, YSYEKL. Written as DNA, the CDR3 is TGCGCCAGCAGCCAAACCCTCCGTCCTGGCTACGAGCAGTACGTC. This sequence encodes CASSQTLRPGYEQYV.

At least ten counts were recorded for this clonotype. The rearrangement joins TRBV25-1 to TRBJ1-1, with D hard to call. V gave up 9 bases and J gave up 4 bases, with 15 bases separating them. The CDR3 has 13 residues. Germline V gene lookup returns CDR1 MGHDK and CDR2 SYGVNS. The CDR3 sequence is CASRSTPPTEAFF. CDR3 nucleotides: TGTGCCAGTAGGTCGACTCCACCCACTGAAGCTTTCTTT.

This clonotype came up many times. The chain is built from TRBV2 and TRBJ2-2; D may be TRBD2 (6 bases). Germline assignment: CDR1 SNHLY and CDR2 FYNNEI. CDR3 length: 15 amino acids. The V gene lost 6 bases and the J gene lost 3 bases, with 14 bases spanning the gap. The CDR3 DNA reads TGTGCCAGCAGGCGACTAGATCGGGACACCGGGGAGCTGTTTTTT. Its protein product is CASRRLDRDTGELFF.

This clonotype appeared many times. The chain is built from TRBV5-6 and TRBJ2-3; the D gene is possibly TRBD2 (6 bases). The CDR3 sequence is 13 residues long. Trimming pared 4 bases from V and 4 bases from J, leaving 10 bases between. Looked up from germline, CDR1 is SGHDT and CDR2 is YYEEEE. CDR3 in DNA: TGTGCCAGCAGCCCTAGCGCGGCAGATACGCAGTATTTT. Residues: CASSPSAADTQYF.

The chain combines TRBV11-2 with TRBJ2-5; 7 bases fit TRBD2. The CDR3 totals 15 residues. With 2 bases clipped from V and 4 bases from J, the junction kept 7 bases outside the gene matches. Germline loops: CDR1 SGHAT, CDR2 FQNNGV. CDR3 DNA: TGTGCCAGCAGCTTAAGCACCGCGGGAGCAGAGACCCAGTACTTC. Residues: CASSLSTAGAETQYF.

The rearrangement joins TRBV30 to TRBJ2-5; D is ambiguous. Between the trimmed V and J ends, which lost 4 bases and 4 bases, there was a span of 19 bases. Germline assignment: CDR1 GTSNPN and CDR2 SVGIG (reference sequence). The CDR3 is made up of 15 amino acids. The CDR3 sequence is CAWTPVGSTGETQYF. CDR3 nucleotide sequence: TGTGCCTGGACCCCGGTCGGGTCAACTGGAGAGACCCAGTACTTC.

Ten or more counts support this clonotype. The chain couples TRBV7-2 to TRBJ2-5; either TRBD1 or TRBD2 may fit D (6 bases each). V gave up 4 bases and J gave up 4 bases, with 19 bases separating them. CDR3 size: 16 residues. The V gene's germline CDR1 is SGHTA and CDR2 FQGNSA. CDR3 in amino acids: CASSSFGGQGGETQYF. The CDR3 DNA reads as TGTGCCAGCAGCTCTTTTGGGGGGCAGGGTGGAGAGACCCAGTACTTC. Complete variable domain (other parts from reference TRBV7-2 and TRBJ2-5): GAGVSQSPSNKVTEKGKDVELRCDPISGHTALYWYRQSLGQGLEFLIYFQGNSAPDKSGLPSDRFSAERTGGSVSTLTIQRTQQEDSAVYLCASSSFGGQGGETQYFGPGTRLLVL.